The subject of this entry is one T cell receptor (beta chain). Clones were sequenced by immunoSEQ multiplex PCR, and TCRdb holds only the in-frame ones, with some missing. Here the sample spans roughly 92,000 clones, less than 95% being singletons. This record belongs to a study of blood T cell repertoires in COVID-19. The CDR3 sequence is 15 residues long. V lost 5 bases, J lost 3 bases, and 8 bases stayed unmatched. Germline-derived CDR1 and CDR2 are SGHTA and FQGNSA. Sequenced material: peripheral blood. The chain employs TRBV7-2 and TRBJ2-3; 7 bases align to TRBD2. This TCR was recovered from a man aged 45 to 65 with acute or convalescent COVID-19. CDR3 coding DNA: TGTGCCAGCAGCGCAAGCGGGATTAGGACAGATACGCAGTATTTT. Translated, it gives CASSASGIRTDTQYF.